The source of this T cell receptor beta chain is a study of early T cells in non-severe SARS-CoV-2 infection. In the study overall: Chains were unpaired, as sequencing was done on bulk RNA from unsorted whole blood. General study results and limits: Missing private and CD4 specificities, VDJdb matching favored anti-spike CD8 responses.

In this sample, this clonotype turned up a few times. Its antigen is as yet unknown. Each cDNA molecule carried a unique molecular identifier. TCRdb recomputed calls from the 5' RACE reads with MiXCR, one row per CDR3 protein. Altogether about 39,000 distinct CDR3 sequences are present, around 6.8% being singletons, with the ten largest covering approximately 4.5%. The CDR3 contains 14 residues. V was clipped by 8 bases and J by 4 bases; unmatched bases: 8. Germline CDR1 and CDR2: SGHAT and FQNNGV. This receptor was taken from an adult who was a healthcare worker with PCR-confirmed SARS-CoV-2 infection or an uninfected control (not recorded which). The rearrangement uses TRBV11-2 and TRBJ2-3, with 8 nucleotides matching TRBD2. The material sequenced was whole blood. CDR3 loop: CASRWAGGSDTQYF. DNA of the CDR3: TGTGCCAGCCGGTGGGCGGGGGGTTCAGATACGCAGTATTTT.